The TCR beta chain described here comes from a study of somatic mutations in cytotoxic T cells in rheumatoid arthritis. At the level of the study: Patients had 30 ml EDTA blood drawn right after diagnosis, before any treatment.

Study outcomes and limitations: Neither rheumatoid arthritis patients nor age-matched healthy controls had significantly different CD8+ T-cell clonality from the other group. Each of about an eighth of the 65 patients had a largest CD8+ clone that made up more than 20% of CD8+ cells.

Positive magnetic bead selection isolated CD4+ and CD8+ cells, and flow cytometry checked purity. Assay: immunoSEQ multiplex PCR; the TCRdb copy retains only in-frame clones and omits some. This table holds 20,000 to 25,000 clones, approximately 78% found once. Comments on this clone: Its antigen is not identified.

The length of the CDR3 is 18 residues. V gave up 1 base and J gave up 1 base; unmatched junction bases: 12. Germline V gives CDR1 SGDLS, CDR2 YYNGEE. The rearrangement joins TRBV9 to TRBJ1-2; 8 nucleotides match TRBD1. This TCR was sampled from an adult with rheumatoid arthritis. Material: CD8+ T cells sorted from blood. CDR3 nucleotide sequence: TGTGCCAGCAGCGTAAACAAGGGACAGGCTCCCCTTAACTATGGCTACACCTTC. Translation: CASSVNKGQAPLNYGYTF. Full variable domain (rest looked up from reference TRBV9 and TRBJ1-2): DSGVTQTPKHLITATGQRVTLRCSPRSGDLSVYWYQQSLDQGLQFLIQYYNGEERAKGNILERFSAQQFPDLHSELNLSSLELGDSALYFCASSVNKGQAPLNYGYTFGSGTRLTVV.